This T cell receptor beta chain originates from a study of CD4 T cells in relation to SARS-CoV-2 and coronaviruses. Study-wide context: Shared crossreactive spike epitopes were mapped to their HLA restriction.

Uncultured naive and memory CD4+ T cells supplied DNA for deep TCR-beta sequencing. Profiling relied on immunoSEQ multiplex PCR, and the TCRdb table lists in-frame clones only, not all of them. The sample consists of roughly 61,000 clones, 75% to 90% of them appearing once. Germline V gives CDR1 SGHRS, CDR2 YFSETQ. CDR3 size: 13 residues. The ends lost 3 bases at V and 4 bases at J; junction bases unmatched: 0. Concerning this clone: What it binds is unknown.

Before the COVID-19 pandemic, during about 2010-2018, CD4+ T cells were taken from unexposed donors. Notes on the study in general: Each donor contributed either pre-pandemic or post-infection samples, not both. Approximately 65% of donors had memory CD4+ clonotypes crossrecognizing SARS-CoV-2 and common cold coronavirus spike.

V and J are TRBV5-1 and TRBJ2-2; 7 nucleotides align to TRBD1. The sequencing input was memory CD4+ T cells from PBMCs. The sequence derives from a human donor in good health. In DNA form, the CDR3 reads TGCGCCAGCAGCTGGACAGGCACCGGGGAGCTGTTTTTT. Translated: CASSWTGTGELFF.